Reported below is one T cell receptor (beta chain). The participants were between roughly 18 and 89 years old and came from roughly 24 US areas. Each participant's cohort was designated according to participant-reported clinical history. The V gene lost 0 bases and the J gene lost 7 bases, with 10 bases spanning the gap. The CDR3 is 13 amino acids. The germline CDR1 and CDR2 sequences are LGHNA and YNFKEQ. Assay: immunoSEQ multiplex PCR; the TCRdb copy retains only in-frame clones and omits some. This table holds hundreds of thousands of clones, around 90% found once. The sample comes from a study of blood T cell repertoires in COVID-19. Study summary: Acute-phase and convalescent COVID-19 samples originated in the United States, Italy and Spain. In each case, the material was cDNA or gDNA derived from T cells, B-cell-depleted T cells, or PBMCs.

Sequencing was performed on PBMCs or T cells enriched from blood (not recorded which). The TCR originated in a woman between 18 and 30 years old with acute COVID-19. The chain is built from TRBV4-2 and TRBJ2-7; D is unclear. The CDR3 DNA follows: TGTGCCAGCAGCCAAGATGGCAGTACGGAGCAGTACTTC. The encoded protein is CASSQDGSTEQYF.